The 2 T cell receptor beta chains below were found in one sample sequenced in a study of T cells in localized non-small cell lung cancer (dated by TCRdb to the early 2020s). Library prep was done by the immunoSEQ multiplex PCR assay. TCRdb retrieved this table from immuneACCESS and kept in-frame rearrangements only. Not all clones are present; in checked studies, unresolved V genes account for under half, and no reason is known for the remainder. The table for this sample lists fewer than 50,000 clones; roughly 89% of them were counted only once. The ten largest clones capture around 6.1% of the sample. The input for sequencing was peripheral blood mononuclear cells, taken before any cancer treatment. The receptors shown here come from an older male donor with stage II lung adenocarcinoma.

This CDR3 reads CASSRGGQGYEQYF. CDR3 sequence (DNA): TGTGCCAGTAGTAGGGGGGGACAGGGCTACGAGCAGTACTTC. J is TRBJ2-7 and V is TRBV19; 9 positions agree with TRBD1. V trimming: 4 bases; J trimming: 3 bases; junction bases outside the gene matches: 4. The CDR3 covers 14 residues. Germline-derived CDR1 and CDR2 are LNHDA and SQIVND (reference sequence).

The chain employs TRBV5-8 and TRBJ1-5; no definite D call. This CDR3 comprises 14 residues. Germline V lookup: CDR1 SGHTS, CDR2 YDEGEE. V was shortened by 0 bases and J by 2 bases, with 6 bases between the two germline ends. CDR3 residues: CASSLGQRNQPQHF. The CDR3 region has the DNA TGTGCCAGCAGCTTGGGTCAGCGCAATCAGCCCCAGCATTTT.